This T cell receptor (beta chain) was found in a study of technical replicates of blood from a few donors. This CDR3 has 17 amino acids. Germline CDR1 SGHDT, CDR2 YYEEEE. Method: immunoSEQ multiplex PCR; TCRdb's copy keeps in-frame clones and lacks some. Here the sample spans over 80,000 clones, 96% being singletons. To note about this clone: One end of the junction fails to match germline, which may point to a read error. This specimen includes other DNA sequences encoding the same CDR3.

The chain employs TRBV5-6 and TRBJ2-7; 14 bases agree with TRBD2. The sequence was obtained from a human donor in good health. Sequencing was done on a sample of T cells isolated from PBMCs. Here the CDR3 DNA reads TGTGCTAGCAGCCCAGGGACTAGCGGGAGTAGGACCTACGAGCAGTACTTC. This encodes CASSPGTSGSRTYEQYF.